The next 14 T cell receptor beta chains were all read from a single sample in a study of PD-1 blockade in classical Hodgkin lymphoma. Sequencing used immunoSEQ multiplex PCR; TCRdb keeps in-frame clones, though not all of them. The profile shows some 95,000 clones, about nine tenths of them singletons. The sample's time point: cycle 4 day 1 (C4D1), after five to seven weeks of nivolumab. No patient escaped relapse after autologous stem cell transplantation, and brentuximab vedotin exposure varied. The material sequenced was peripheral blood mononuclear cells (PBMCs), taken before the fourth cycle of nivolumab. The receptors originated from a human donor with classical Hodgkin lymphoma.

The chain is built from TRBV18 and TRBJ2-2; no definite D call. The CDR3 has 16 residues. From germline, CDR1 is KGHSH and CDR2 LQKENI. The V end was cut by 2 bases, the J end by 3 bases, with 13 bases between. Written as DNA, the CDR3 is TGTGCCAGCTCACCAATAGTGGAACTTGACACCGGGGAGCTGTTTTTT. It specifies CASSPIVELDTGELFF.

The chain joins TRBV11-3 to TRBJ2-5; 9 bases are shared with TRBD1. The V segment lost 4 bases and the J segment 6 bases; nucleotides outside the gene matches: 9. Germline-derived CDR1 and CDR2 are SGHNT and YENEEA. This CDR3 comprises 15 residues. Here the CDR3 DNA reads TGTGCCAGCAGCTCACGGGACAGGGACATGCAGACCCAGTACTTC. Translating gives CASSSRDRDMQTQYF.

The V and J genes are TRBV18 and TRBJ2-1, with 8 bases lining up with TRBD2. This CDR3 is 17 amino acids long. Germline trimming cut 1 base from V and 4 bases from J; bases unmatched to any gene: 9. Germline V lookup: CDR1 KGHSH, CDR2 LQKENI. The CDR3 loop is CASSPRGRGALYNEQFF. CDR3 DNA sequence: TGTGCCAGCTCACCACGGGGGCGGGGGGCCCTATACAATGAGCAGTTCTTC.

J is TRBJ2-5 and V is TRBV4-1; no clear D gene. Trimming took 1 base from V and 5 from J, leaving 8 bases between them. Germline-derived CDR1 and CDR2 are MGHRA and YSYEKL. The CDR3 is 13 amino acids. The CDR3 DNA is TGCGCCAGCAGCCAAGGGCGTGAGGAGACCCAGTACTTC. Translating gives CASSQGREETQYF.

The chain is built from TRBV9 and TRBJ1-2; no definite D call. CDR3 size: 14 residues. Trimming took 0 bases from V and 3 from J, leaving 9 bases between them. CDR1 and CDR2 (germline): SGDLS, YYNGEE. The DNA for the CDR3 is TGTGCCAGCAGCGTAGCAGCCTTGGACTATGGCTACACCTTC. Amino acid sequence: CASSVAALDYGYTF.

The chain combines TRBV4-3 with TRBJ1-1; unclear D gene. There are 17 residues in the CDR3. Germline values: CDR1 LGHNA, CDR2 YSLEER. V was shortened by 0 bases and J by 0 bases, with 14 bases between the two germline ends. The CDR3 DNA reads TGCGCCAGCAGCCAAGACTCTTGGGCCTCCATGAACACTGAAGCTTTCTTT. This translates into CASSQDSWASMNTEAFF.

The table lists this clone with a few counts. One end of the junction is discordant with germline, which a read error may explain. The chain uses TRBV19 and TRBJ1-5; 7 bases align to TRBD1. The CDR3 runs to 15 residues. CDR1 is LNHDA and CDR2 is SQIVND in the germline V gene (reference sequence). For the CDR3, the DNA is TGTGCCAGTAGTACTGGACAGGTAGTCAATCAGGCCCAGCATTTT. Its translation: CASSTGQVVNQAQHF.

The chain carries TRBV6-1 and TRBJ1-3, with D unresolved. V lost 6 bases and J 0 bases, leaving 12 bases between the germline ends. Germline lookup yields CDR1 MNHNS and CDR2 SASEGT. The CDR3 has 15 amino acids. The CDR3, as DNA: TGTGCCAGCAGGCTACAGCTATACTCTGGAAACACCATATATTTT. It yields the protein CASRLQLYSGNTIYF.

The V gene is TRBV12-5, the J gene TRBJ2-2; perhaps TRBD2 as D (6 bases). V gave up 2 bases and J gave up 4 bases, with 14 bases separating them. The CDR3 contains 16 residues. Germline assignment: CDR1 LGHNT and CDR2 FRNRAP. CDR3 sequence: CASGLLSLAGTGELFF. The CDR3 region has the DNA TGTGCTAGTGGTTTGCTCTCACTAGCCGGCACCGGGGAGCTGTTTTTT.

This chain connects TRBV9 to TRBJ2-7; D is unclear. This CDR3 is 13 amino acids long. Trimming removed 0 bases at V and 4 bases at J, with 8 bases between. The V gene's germline CDR1 is SGDLS and CDR2 YYNGEE. The CDR3 loop reads CASSVVSGYEQYF. Written as DNA, the CDR3 is TGTGCCAGCAGCGTAGTTTCAGGATACGAGCAGTACTTC.

This clone was seen a single time. The chain couples TRBV4-1 to TRBJ2-5; 7 nucleotides agree with TRBD2. Losses at the gene ends were 0 bases for V and 0 bases for J; bases not matched to a gene: 7. CDR3 length: 17 amino acids. CDR1 and CDR2 from the germline V gene are MGHRA and YSYEKL. The CDR3 DNA follows: TGCGCCAGCAGCCAAGATTGGGGGGAGGGATACCAAGAGACCCAGTACTTC. Translation: CASSQDWGEGYQETQYF.

The chain is built from TRBV19 and TRBJ2-2; D possibly corresponds to TRBD1 (5 bases). The CDR3 length is 14 residues. V lost 6 bases and J 5 bases, leaving 13 bases between the germline ends. Looked up from germline, CDR1 is LNHDA and CDR2 is SQIVND (reference sequence). The CDR3 protein is CASRSRARTGELFF. As DNA, the CDR3 is TGTGCCAGTAGGTCCAGGGCTCGGACCGGGGAGCTGTTTTTT. The variable domain in full, completed from reference TRBV19 and TRBJ2-2, reads DGGITQSPKYLFRKEGQNVTLSCEQNLNHDAMYWYRQDPGQGLRLIYYSQIVNDFQKGDIAEGYSVSREKKESFPLTVTSAQKNPTAFYLCASRSRARTGELFFGEGSRLTVL.

This rearrangement joins TRBV19 to TRBJ1-5; the D gene is possibly TRBD1 (6 bases). The V end was cut by 5 bases, the J end by 3 bases, with 17 bases between. Germline V gene lookup returns CDR1 LNHDA and CDR2 SQIVND (reference sequence). The CDR3 length is 16 residues. The CDR3 spells CASSGTRRGSNQPQHF. The CDR3 coding sequence is TGTGCCAGTAGTGGGACACGGAGGGGTTCCAATCAGCCCCAGCATTTT.

The chain couples TRBV5-6 to TRBJ1-6, with D possibly matching TRBD1 (6 bases). Looked up from germline, CDR1 is SGHDT and CDR2 is YYEEEE. V lost 0 bases, J lost 7 bases, and 14 bases lay in between. The CDR3 runs 16 residues. The CDR3, as DNA: TGTGCCAGCAGCTTGGGGGCAGGGGCTACGAATTCACCCCTCCACTTT. Protein product: CASSLGAGATNSPLHF. Using reference TRBV5-6 and TRBJ1-6 for the parts outside the CDR3, the full variable domain is DAGVTQSPTHLIKTRGQQVTLRCSPKSGHDTVSWYQQALGQGPQFIFQYYEEEERQRGNFPDRFSGHQFPNYSSELNVNALLLGDSALYLCASSLGAGATNSPLHFGNGTRLTVT.